This TCR beta chain was obtained from a study of cytomegalovirus exposure and HLA in healthy donors. Study-level points and caveats: Links to common viral pathogens appeared, in a later analysis, for several of the most significant clusters. Being indistinguishable, some V segments were excluded, TRBV6-2 and TRBV6-3 among them. Previous analysis showed most TCR beta V segments were productive about 90% or about 30% of the time. TCR beta V- and J-gene trimming, according to a later analysis, was linked to a missense DCLRE1C variant.

This clone was seen only once. Its target is not known. This PCR relied on a set of 60 Vbeta primers and 13 Jbeta primers. Sequencing used immunoSEQ multiplex PCR; TCRdb keeps in-frame clones, though not all of them. The sample lists some 160,000 clones, approximately 79% occurring once. The V gene end was trimmed by 3 bases and the J gene end by 5 bases; junction bases not matched to a gene: 10. The CDR3 runs 17 residues. CDR1 MNHEY and CDR2 SMNVEV come from the germline V gene (reference sequence). The gene calls are TRBV27 and TRBJ2-1; 10 positions match TRBD2. The source is a male donor in good health and CMV-seronegative. Sequences were obtained from PBMCs. This CDR3 is CASSFQSGGAYDNEQFF. The CDR3 bases are TGTGCCAGCAGTTTCCAAAGCGGGGGGGCCTATGACAATGAGCAGTTCTTC.